This T cell receptor (beta chain) is from a study of cytomegalovirus exposure and HLA in healthy donors. Study-wide results and caveats: Apart from CMV serostatus, no immune exposure information was available. The productive fraction for most TCR beta V segments was about 87% or about 30% in an earlier analysis. Later on, a genetic analysis was performed. It linked a missense variant in DCLRE1C with V- and J-gene trimming of TCR beta.

CDR3 length: 18 amino acids. In germline, CDR1 is LNHNV, CDR2 YYDKDF (reference sequence). Trimming removed 1 base at V and 1 base at J, with 16 bases between. 13 Jbeta primers and 60 Vbeta primers were used for the PCR. Assay: immunoSEQ multiplex PCR; the TCRdb copy retains only in-frame clones and omits some. Among 100,000 to 150,000 clones, 81% were seen once, and the ten largest hold around 0.67%. On this clone: Antigen specificity is unknown.

This TCR was sampled from a man between 18 and 29 years old in good health and CMV-seronegative. This chain connects TRBV15 to TRBJ2-2, with a weak D call TRBD1 (5 bases). The sequenced sample was PBMCs. CDR3 region: CATSRAVGHRLNTGELFF. CDR3 nucleotides: TGTGCCACCAGCAGAGCGGTAGGACACCGCTTGAACACCGGGGAGCTGTTTTTT.